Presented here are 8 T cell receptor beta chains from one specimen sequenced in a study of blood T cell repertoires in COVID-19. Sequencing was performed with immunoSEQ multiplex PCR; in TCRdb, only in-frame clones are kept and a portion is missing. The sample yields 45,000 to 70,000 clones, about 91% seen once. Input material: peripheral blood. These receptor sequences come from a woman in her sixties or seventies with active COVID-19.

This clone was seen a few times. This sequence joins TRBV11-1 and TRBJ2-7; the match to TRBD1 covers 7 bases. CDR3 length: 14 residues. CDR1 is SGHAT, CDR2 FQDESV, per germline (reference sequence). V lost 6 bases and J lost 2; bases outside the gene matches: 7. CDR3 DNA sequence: TGTGCCAGCAGTAGAGGGCAGGGGGCCTACGAGCAGTACTTC. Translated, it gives CASSRGQGAYEQYF.

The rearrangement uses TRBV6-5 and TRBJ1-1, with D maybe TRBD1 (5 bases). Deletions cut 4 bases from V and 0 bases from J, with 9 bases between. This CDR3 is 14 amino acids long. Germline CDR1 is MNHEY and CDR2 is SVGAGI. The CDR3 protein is CASSWGTLNTEAFF. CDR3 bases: TGTGCCAGCAGTTGGGGCACTTTGAACACTGAAGCTTTCTTT.

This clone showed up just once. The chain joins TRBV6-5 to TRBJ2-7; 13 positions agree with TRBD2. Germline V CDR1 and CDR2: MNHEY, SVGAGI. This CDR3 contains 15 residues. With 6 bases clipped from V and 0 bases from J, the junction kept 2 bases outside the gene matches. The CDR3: CASRWTSGGSYEQYF. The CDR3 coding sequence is TGTGCCAGCAGGTGGACTAGCGGGGGCTCCTACGAGCAGTACTTC.

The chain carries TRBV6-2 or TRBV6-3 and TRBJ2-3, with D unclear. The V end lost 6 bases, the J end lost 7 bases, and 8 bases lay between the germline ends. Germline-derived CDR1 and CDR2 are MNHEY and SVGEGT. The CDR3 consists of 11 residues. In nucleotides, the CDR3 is TGTGCCAGCAGCCTCCCTAATACGCAGTATTTT. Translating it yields CASSLPNTQYF.

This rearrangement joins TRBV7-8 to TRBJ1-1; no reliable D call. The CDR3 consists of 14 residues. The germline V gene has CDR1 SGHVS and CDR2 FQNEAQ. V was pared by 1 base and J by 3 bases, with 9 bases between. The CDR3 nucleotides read TGTGCCAGCAGCTTAGTCGGGGTTGACACTGAAGCTTTCTTT. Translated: CASSLVGVDTEAFF.

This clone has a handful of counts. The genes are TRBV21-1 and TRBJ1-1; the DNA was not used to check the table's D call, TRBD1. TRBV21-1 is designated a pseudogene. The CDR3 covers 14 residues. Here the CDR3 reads CASTPDRDRTEAFF. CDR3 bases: TGTGCCAGCACCCCGGACAGGGATCGCACTGAAGCTTTCTTT.

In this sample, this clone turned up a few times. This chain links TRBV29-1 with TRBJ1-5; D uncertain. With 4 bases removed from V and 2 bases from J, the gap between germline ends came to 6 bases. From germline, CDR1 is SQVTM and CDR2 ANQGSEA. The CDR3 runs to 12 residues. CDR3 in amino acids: CSVAAGNQPQHF. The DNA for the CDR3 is TGCAGCGTTGCGGCGGGCAATCAGCCCCAGCATTTT.

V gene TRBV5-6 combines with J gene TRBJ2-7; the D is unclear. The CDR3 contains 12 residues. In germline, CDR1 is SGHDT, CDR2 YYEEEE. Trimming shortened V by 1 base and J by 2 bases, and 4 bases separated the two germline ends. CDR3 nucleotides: TGTGCCAGCAGCTTGTCTCCCTACGAGCAGTACTTC. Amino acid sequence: CASSLSPYEQYF. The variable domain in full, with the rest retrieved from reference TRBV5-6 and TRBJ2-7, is DAGVTQSPTHLIKTRGQQVTLRCSPKSGHDTVSWYQQALGQGPQFIFQYYEEEERQRGNFPDRFSGHQFPNYSSELNVNALLLGDSALYLCASSLSPYEQYFGPGTRLTVT.